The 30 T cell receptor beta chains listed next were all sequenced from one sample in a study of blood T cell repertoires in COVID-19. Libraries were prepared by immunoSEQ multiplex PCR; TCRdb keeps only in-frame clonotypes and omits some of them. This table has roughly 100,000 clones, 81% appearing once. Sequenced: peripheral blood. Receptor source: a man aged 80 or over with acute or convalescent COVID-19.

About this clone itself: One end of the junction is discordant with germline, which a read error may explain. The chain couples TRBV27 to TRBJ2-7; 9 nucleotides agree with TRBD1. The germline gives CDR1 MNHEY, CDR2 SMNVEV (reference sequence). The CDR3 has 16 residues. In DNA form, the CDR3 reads TGTGCCAGCAGTTTAGTAGGACAGGGGTTTTCCTCCGAGCAGTACTTC. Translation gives CASSLVGQGFSSEQYF.

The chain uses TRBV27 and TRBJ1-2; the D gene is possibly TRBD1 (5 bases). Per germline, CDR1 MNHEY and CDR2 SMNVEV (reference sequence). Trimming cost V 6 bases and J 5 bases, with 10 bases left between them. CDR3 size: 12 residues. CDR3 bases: TGTGCCAGCAGGAGGCAGGGTTATGGCTACACCTTC. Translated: CASRRQGYGYTF.

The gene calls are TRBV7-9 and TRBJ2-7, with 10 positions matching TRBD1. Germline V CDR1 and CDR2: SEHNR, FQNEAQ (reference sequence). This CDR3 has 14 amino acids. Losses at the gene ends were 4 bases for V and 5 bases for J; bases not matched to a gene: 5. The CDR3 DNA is TGTGCCAGCAGCTCCTCCGGGACAGGGGACGAGCAGTACTTC. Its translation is CASSSSGTGDEQYF.

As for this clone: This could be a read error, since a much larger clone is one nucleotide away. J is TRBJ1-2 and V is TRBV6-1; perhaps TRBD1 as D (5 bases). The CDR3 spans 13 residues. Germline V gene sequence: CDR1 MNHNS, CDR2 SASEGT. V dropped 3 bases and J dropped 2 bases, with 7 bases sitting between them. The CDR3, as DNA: TGTGCCAGCAGTGACGCAGGGAACTATGGCTACACCTTC. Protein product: CASSDAGNYGYTF.

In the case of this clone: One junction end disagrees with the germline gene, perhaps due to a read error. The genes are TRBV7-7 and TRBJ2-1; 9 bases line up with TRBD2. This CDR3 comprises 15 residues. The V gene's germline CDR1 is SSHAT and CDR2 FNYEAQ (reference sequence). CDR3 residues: CASSLNSGSFEEQFF. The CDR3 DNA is TGTGCTAGCAGCTTAAATAGCGGGAGTTTTGAGGAGCAGTTCTTC.

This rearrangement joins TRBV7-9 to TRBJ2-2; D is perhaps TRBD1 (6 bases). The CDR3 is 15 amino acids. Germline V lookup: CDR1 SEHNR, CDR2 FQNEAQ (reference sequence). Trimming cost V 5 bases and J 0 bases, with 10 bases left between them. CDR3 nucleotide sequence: TGTGCCAGCAGCCGGGGACATACGAACACCGGGGAGCTGTTTTTT. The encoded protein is CASSRGHTNTGELFF.

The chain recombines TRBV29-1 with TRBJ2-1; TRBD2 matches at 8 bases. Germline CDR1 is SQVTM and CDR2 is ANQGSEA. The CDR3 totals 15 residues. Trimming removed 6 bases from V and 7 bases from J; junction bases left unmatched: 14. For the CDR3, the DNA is TGCAGCGTCGAGGGGAGGACTAGCCAAAGAAATGAGCAGTTCTTC. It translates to CSVEGRTSQRNEQFF.

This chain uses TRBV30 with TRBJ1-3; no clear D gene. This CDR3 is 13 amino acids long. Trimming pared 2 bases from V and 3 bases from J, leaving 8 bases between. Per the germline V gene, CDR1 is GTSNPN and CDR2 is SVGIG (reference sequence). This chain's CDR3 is CAWSYSIGNTIYF. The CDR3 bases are TGTGCCTGGAGTTACTCCATTGGAAACACCATATATTTT.

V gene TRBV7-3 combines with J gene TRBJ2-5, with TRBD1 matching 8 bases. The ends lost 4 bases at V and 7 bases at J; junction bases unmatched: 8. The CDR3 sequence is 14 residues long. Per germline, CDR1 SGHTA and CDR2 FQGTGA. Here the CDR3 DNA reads TGTGCCAGCAGCTCGACAGGGGCGTATACGACCCAGTACTTC. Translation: CASSSTGAYTTQYF.

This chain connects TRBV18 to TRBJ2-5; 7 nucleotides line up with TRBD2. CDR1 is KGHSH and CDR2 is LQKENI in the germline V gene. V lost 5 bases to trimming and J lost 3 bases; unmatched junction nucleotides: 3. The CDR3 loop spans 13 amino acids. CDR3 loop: CASSLGLKETQYF. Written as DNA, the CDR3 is TGTGCCAGCTCATTGGGACTAAAAGAGACCCAGTACTTC. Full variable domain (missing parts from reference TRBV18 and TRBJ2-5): NAGVMQNPRHLVRRRGQEARLRCSPMKGHSHVYWYRQLPEEGLKFMVYLQKENIIDESGMPKERFSAEFPKEGPSILRIQQVVRGDSAAYFCASSLGLKETQYFGPGTRLLVL.

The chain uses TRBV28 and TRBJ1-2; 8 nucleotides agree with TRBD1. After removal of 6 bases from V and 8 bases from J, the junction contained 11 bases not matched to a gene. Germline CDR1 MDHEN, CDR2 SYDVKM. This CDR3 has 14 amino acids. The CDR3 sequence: CASREGRQGLGYTF. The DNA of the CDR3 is TGTGCCAGCAGGGAGGGTCGACAGGGGTTGGGCTACACCTTC.

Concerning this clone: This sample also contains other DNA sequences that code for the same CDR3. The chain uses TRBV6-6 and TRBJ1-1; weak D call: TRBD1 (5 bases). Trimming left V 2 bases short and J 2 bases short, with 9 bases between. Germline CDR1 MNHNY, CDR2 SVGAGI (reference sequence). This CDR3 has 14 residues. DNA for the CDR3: TGTGCCAGCAGTTACGGCCAGGGTAACACTGAAGCTTTCTTT. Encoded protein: CASSYGQGNTEAFF.

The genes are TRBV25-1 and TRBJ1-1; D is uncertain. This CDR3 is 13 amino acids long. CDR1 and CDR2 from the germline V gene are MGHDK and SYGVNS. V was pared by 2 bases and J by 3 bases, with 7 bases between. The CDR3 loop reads CASSEQVYTEAFF. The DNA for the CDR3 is TGTGCCAGCAGTGAACAGGTGTACACTGAAGCTTTCTTT.

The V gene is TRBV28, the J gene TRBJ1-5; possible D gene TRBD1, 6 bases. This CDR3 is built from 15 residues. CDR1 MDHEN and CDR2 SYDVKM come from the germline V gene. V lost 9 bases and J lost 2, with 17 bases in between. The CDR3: CASHPGGRGNQPQHF. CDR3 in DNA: TGTGCCAGTCATCCGGGGGGCAGGGGCAATCAGCCCCAGCATTTT.

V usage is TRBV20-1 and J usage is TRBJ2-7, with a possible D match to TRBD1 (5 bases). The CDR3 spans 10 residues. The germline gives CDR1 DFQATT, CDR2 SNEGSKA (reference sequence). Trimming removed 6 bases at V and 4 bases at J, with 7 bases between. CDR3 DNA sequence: TGCAGTGCCAGGGTATACGAGCAGTACTTC. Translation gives CSARVYEQYF.

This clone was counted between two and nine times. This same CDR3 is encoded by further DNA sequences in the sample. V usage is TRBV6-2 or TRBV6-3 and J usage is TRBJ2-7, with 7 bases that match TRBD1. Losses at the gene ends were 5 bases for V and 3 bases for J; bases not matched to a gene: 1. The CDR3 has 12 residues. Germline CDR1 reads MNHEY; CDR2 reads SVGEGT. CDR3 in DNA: TGTGCCAGCAGTAGACAGGGCTACGAGCAGTACTTC. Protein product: CASSRQGYEQYF.

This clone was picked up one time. The CDR3: CASRGQGRDEQYF. The DNA of the CDR3 is TGTGCCAGCCGGGGACAGGGTAGGGACGAGCAGTACTTC. The gene calls are TRBV3-1 (or the pseudogene TRBV3-2) and TRBJ2-7, with TRBD1 identical over 9 bases. This CDR3 is built from 13 residues. With V trimmed by 8 bases and J by 5 bases, 7 bases remained unmatched. CDR1 and CDR2 from the germline V gene are LGHDT and YNNKEL (reference sequence).

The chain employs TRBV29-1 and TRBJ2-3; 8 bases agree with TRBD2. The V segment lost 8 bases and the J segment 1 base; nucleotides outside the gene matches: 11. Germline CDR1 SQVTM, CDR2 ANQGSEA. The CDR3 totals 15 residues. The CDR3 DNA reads TGCAGCTTAAACTCGGGGGGGACGGGCACAGATACGCAGTATTTT. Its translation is CSLNSGGTGTDTQYF.

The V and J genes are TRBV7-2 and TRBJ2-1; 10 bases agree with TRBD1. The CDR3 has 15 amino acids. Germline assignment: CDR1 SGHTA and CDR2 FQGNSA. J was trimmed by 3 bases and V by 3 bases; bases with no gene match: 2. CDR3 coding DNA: TGTGCCAGCAGCTTTGACAGGGGGCTCTACAATGAGCAGTTCTTC. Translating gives CASSFDRGLYNEQFF. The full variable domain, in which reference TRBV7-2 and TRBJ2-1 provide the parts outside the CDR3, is GAGVSQSPSNKVTEKGKDVELRCDPISGHTALYWYRQSLGQGLEFLIYFQGNSAPDKSGLPSDRFSAERTGGSVSTLTIQRTQQEDSAVYLCASSFDRGLYNEQFFGPGTRLTVL.

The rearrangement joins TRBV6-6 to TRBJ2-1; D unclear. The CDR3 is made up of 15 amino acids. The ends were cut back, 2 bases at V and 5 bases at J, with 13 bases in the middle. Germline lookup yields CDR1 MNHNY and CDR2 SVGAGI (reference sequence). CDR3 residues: CASSYEVLSNNEQFF. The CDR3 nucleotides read TGTGCCAGCAGTTACGAGGTACTTTCCAACAATGAGCAGTTCTTC.

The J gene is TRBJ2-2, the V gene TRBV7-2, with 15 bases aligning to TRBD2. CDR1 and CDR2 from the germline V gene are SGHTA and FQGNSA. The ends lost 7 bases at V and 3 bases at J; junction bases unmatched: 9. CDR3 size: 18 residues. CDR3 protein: CASKPRGLAGGYTGELFF. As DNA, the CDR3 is TGTGCCAGCAAACCCAGGGGACTAGCGGGAGGTTACACCGGGGAGCTGTTTTTT.

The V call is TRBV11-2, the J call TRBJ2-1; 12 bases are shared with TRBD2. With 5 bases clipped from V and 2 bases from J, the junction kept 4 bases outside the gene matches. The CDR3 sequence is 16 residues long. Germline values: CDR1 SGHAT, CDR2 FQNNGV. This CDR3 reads CASSLRTSGTYNEQFF. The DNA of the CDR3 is TGTGCCAGCAGCCTTCGGACTAGCGGGACCTACAATGAGCAGTTCTTC.

The CDR3 DNA sequence: TGTGCCAGCTCACCAGGGGCCAATGAGCAGTTCTTC. As protein: CASSPGANEQFF. The chain links TRBV18 to TRBJ2-1; TRBD1 is a possible D gene (5 bases). The CDR3 runs 12 residues. Trimming shortened V by 2 bases and J by 6 bases, and 5 bases separated the two germline ends. Germline loops: CDR1 KGHSH, CDR2 LQKENI.

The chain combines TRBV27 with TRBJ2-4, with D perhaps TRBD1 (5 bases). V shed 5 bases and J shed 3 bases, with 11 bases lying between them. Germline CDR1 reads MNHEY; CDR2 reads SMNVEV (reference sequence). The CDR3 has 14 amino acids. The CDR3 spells CASSPQGGKNIQYF. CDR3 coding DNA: TGTGCCAGCAGTCCTCAGGGCGGCAAAAACATTCAGTACTTC.

The CDR3, as DNA: TGCGCCAGCAGCCAATTGACTAGCGGGAGCTGGGAAGAGACCCAGTACTTC. Protein sequence: CASSQLTSGSWEETQYF. The V call is TRBV4-1, the J call TRBJ2-5; 12 bases are a match to TRBD2. Germline V gene data show CDR1 as MGHRA and CDR2 as YSYEKL. The trim removed 2 bases at V and 3 bases at J, leaving 7 bases unmatched. The CDR3 has 17 amino acids.

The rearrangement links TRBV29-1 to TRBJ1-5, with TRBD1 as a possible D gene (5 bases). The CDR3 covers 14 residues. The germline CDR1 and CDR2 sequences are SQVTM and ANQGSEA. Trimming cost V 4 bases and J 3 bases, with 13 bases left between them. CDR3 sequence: CSVGGAGPNQPQHF. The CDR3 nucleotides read TGCAGCGTTGGTGGGGCAGGACCCAATCAGCCCCAGCATTTT.

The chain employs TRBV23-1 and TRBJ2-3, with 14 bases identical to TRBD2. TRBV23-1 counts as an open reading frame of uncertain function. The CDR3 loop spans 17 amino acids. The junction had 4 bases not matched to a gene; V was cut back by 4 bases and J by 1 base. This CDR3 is CASSPRLAGGRTDTQYF. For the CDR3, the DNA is TGCGCCAGCAGTCCGCGACTAGCGGGAGGGCGCACAGATACGCAGTATTTT.

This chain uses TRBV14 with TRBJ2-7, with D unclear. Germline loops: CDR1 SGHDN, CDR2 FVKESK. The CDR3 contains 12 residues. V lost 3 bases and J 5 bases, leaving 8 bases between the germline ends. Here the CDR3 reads CASSHTIHEQYF. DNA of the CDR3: TGTGCCAGCAGCCATACTATCCACGAGCAGTACTTC.

CDR3 residues: CASSPRTGSYEKLFF. The CDR3 coding sequence is TGTGCCAGCAGCCCTCGGACAGGGAGTTATGAAAAACTGTTTTTT. The V gene is TRBV3-1 (or the pseudogene TRBV3-2), the J gene TRBJ1-4, with TRBD1 identical over 8 bases. V dropped 4 bases and J dropped 6; count of bases not matched to a gene: 7. The CDR3 extends over 15 amino acids. Germline CDR1 and CDR2: LGHDT and YNNKEL (reference sequence).

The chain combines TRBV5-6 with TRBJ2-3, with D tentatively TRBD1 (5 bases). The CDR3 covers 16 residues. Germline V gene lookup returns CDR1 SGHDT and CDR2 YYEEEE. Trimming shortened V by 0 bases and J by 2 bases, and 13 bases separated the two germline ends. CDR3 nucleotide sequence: TGTGCCAGCAGCTTGGATGCAGGGCTCTTCACAGATACGCAGTATTTT. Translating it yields CASSLDAGLFTDTQYF.